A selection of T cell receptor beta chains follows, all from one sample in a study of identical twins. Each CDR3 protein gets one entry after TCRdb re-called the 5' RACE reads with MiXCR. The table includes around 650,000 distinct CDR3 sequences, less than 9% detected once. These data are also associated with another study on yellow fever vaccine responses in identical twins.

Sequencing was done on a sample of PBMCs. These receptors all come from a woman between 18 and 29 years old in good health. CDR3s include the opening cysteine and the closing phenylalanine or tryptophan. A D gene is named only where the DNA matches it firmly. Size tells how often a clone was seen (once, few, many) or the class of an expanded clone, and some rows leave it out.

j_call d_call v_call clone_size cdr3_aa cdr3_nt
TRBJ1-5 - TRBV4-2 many CASSQTGDHQPQHF TGTGCCAGCAGCCAAACTGGGGATCATCAGCCCCAGCATTTT
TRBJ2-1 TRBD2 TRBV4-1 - CASSQVASGVSYNEQFF TGCGCCAGCAGCCAAGTCGCTAGCGGGGTCTCCTACAATGAGCAGTTCTTC
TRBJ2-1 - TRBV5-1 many CASSLFSGGNEQFF TGCGCCAGCAGCTTGTTCTCAGGGGGGAATGAGCAGTTCTTC
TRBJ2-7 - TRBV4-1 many CASSQQDSISYEQYF TGCGCCAGCAGCCAACAGGACAGCATTTCCTACGAGCAGTACTTC
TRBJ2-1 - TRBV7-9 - CASRYSTGLFTYNEQFF TGTGCCAGCAGATATAGTACGGGACTCTTCACCTACAATGAGCAGTTCTTC
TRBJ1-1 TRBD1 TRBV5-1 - CASSGPGQGYTEASF TGCGCCAGCAGCGGTCCGGGACAGGGGTACACTGAAGCTTCCTTT
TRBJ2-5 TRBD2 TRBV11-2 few CASSPSGHSGRRGRETQYF TGTGCCAGCAGCCCCTCGGGGCATAGCGGGAGAAGGGGAAGGGAGACCCAGTACTTC
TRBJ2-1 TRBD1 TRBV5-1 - CASSKGQVLLDEQFF TGCGCCAGCAGCAAGGGACAGGTTCTCCTCGATGAGCAGTTCTTC
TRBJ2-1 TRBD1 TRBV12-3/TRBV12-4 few CASSPGTGSSYNEQFF TGTGCCAGCAGTCCCGGGACAGGGAGCTCCTACAATGAGCAGTTCTTC
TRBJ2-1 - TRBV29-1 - CSAPFGRSEQFF TGCAGCGCGCCCTTCGGGAGAAGTGAGCAGTTCTTC
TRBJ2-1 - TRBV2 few CASKGRAEQFF TGTGCCAGCAAAGGGCGCGCTGAGCAGTTCTTC
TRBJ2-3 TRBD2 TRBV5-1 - CASSGLARASTDTQYF TGCGCCAGCAGTGGACTAGCCCGCGCGAGCACAGATACGCAGTATTTT
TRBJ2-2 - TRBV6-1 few CASCTRKGQLWTGELFF TGTGCCAGCTGTACGCGGAAAGGACAGCTATGGACCGGGGAGCTGTTTTTT
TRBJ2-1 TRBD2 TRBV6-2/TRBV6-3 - CASTGGGARLNEQFF TGTGCCAGCACGGGCGGGGGGGCCCGATTGAATGAGCAGTTCTTC
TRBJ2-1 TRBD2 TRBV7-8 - CASSEAGGFTYNEQFF TGTGCCAGCAGCGAAGCGGGAGGGTTCACCTACAATGAGCAGTTCTTC